The 7 T cell receptor beta chains below come from one sample, sequenced in a study of blood T cell repertoires in COVID-19. Clones were read by immunoSEQ multiplex PCR, and TCRdb kept only the in-frame ones, dropping some. The sample lists about 240,000 clones, about 85% occurring once. Sequencing was carried out using peripheral blood. The receptors stem from a man between 60 and 75 years old who had recovered from COVID-19.

The chain couples TRBV5-6 to TRBJ2-7; 9 positions agree with TRBD1. The trim removed 5 bases at V and 6 bases at J, leaving 9 bases unmatched. The CDR3 length is 14 residues. Looked up from germline, CDR1 is SGHDT and CDR2 is YYEEEE. CDR3 sequence: CASSLQGASLEQYV. CDR3 DNA: TGTGCCAGCAGTTTACAGGGGGCTTCCCTCGAGCAGTACGTC.

This chain joins TRBV9 and TRBJ1-2; TRBD1 is a possible D gene (5 bases). The germline gives CDR1 SGDLS, CDR2 YYNGEE. This CDR3 comprises 16 residues. Trimming took 4 bases from V and 4 from J, leaving 20 bases between them. The CDR3, as DNA: TGTGCCAGCAGCCCCACAGACAGTGGTCTGGGCTATGGCTACACCTTC. Its translation: CASSPTDSGLGYGYTF.

This clone was seen once. The chain is built from TRBV11-3 and TRBJ2-4, with TRBD2 matching 8 bases. Germline CDR1 and CDR2: SGHNT and YENEEA. The CDR3 has 16 amino acids. V was clipped by 3 bases and J by 7 bases; unmatched bases: 11. This CDR3 reads CASSLRTGGPDNIQYF. The CDR3 bases are TGTGCCAGCAGCTTGCGAACGGGGGGGCCCGATAACATTCAGTACTTC.

The chain uses TRBV5-1 and TRBJ2-7, with 10 bases that match TRBD1. Germline assignment: CDR1 SGHRS and CDR2 YFSETQ. With V trimmed by 3 bases and J by 6 bases, 18 bases remained unmatched. CDR3 length: 18 residues. Here the CDR3 DNA reads TGCGCCAGCAGCTACACATCCGGGACAGGGGCACCCGAGACCGAGCAGTACTTC. It encodes CASSYTSGTGAPETEQYF. Together with reference TRBV5-1 and TRBJ2-7, the CDR3 gives the full variable domain: KAGVTQTPRYLIKTRGQQVTLSCSPISGHRSVSWYQQTPGQGLQFLFEYFSETQRNKGNFPGRFSGRQFSNSRSEMNVSTLELGDSALYLCASSYTSGTGAPETEQYFGPGTRLTVT.

The chain has TRBV6-5 and TRBJ2-6, with D perhaps TRBD2 (6 bases). The germline V gene encodes CDR1 MNHEY and CDR2 SVGAGI. This CDR3 comprises 15 residues. V was trimmed by 8 bases and J by 6 bases, leaving 17 bases between them. The DNA for the CDR3 is TGTGCCAGCTCTAGAGGGACTCTCTCGGCCAACGTCCTGACTTTC. Its translation: CASSRGTLSANVLTF.

The chain uses TRBV7-2 and TRBJ2-1; 7 bases are shared with TRBD2. The CDR3 contains 18 residues. The germline V gene encodes CDR1 SGHTA and CDR2 FQGNSA. Trimming took 0 bases from V and 4 from J; bases not matched to a gene: 12. CDR3 region: CASSLAAGVLVVYNEQFF. In nucleotides, the CDR3 is TGTGCCAGCAGCTTAGCCGCGGGGGTGCTTGTTGTGTACAATGAGCAGTTCTTC. Variable domain in full (rest from reference TRBV7-2 and TRBJ2-1): GAGVSQSPSNKVTEKGKDVELRCDPISGHTALYWYRQSLGQGLEFLIYFQGNSAPDKSGLPSDRFSAERTGGSVSTLTIQRTQQEDSAVYLCASSLAAGVLVVYNEQFFGPGTRLTVL.

V usage is TRBV24-1 and J usage is TRBJ2-1, with 11 bases matching TRBD1. Germline trimming cut 9 bases from V and 6 bases from J; bases unmatched to any gene: 3. The CDR3 loop spans 13 amino acids. The germline gives CDR1 KGHDR, CDR2 SFDVKD. CDR3 region: CATGQGARNEQFF. In nucleotides, the CDR3 is TGTGCCACCGGACAGGGGGCGCGCAATGAGCAGTTCTTC.